Sequencing of this T cell receptor beta chain was carried out in a study of a mutant IDH1 vaccine in newly diagnosed glioma. Specified time point: week 35, safety follow-up. Each vaccine dose was 300 ug of mutant IDH1 20-mer peptide, with topical imiquimod. Study-level findings and limits: Of all patients, around 94% showed vaccine-induced immune responses.

Profiled with immunoSEQ multiplex PCR; TCRdb holds only in-frame clones, not every one. The top ten hold approximately 5.1% of the sample, which has approximately 47,000 clones, more than 75% seen once. Details on this clone: The antigen is unknown.

Trimming removed 0 bases at V and 9 bases at J, with 21 bases between. The CDR3 has 17 amino acids. Per germline, CDR1 SGHVS and CDR2 FNYEAQ. The chain is built from TRBV7-6 and TRBJ2-1; TRBD2 is a possible D gene (6 bases). The receptor was derived from a woman in her 40s with glioma. Specimen: PBMCs, collected from a glioma patient whose treatment included an IDH1 peptide vaccine. The CDR3: CASSLASGLGTWGEQFF. The CDR3 bases are TGTGCCAGCAGCTTAGCCTCGGGTCTAGGGACTTGGGGTGAGCAGTTCTTC.